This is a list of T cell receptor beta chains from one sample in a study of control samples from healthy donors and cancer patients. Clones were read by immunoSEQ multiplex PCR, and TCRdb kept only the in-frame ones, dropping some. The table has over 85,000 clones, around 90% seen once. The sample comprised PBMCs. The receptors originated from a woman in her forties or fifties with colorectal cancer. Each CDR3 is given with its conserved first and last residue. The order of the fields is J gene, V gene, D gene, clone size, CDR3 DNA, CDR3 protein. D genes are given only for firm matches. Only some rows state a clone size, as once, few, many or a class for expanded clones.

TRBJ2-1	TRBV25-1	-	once	TGTGCCAGCCACTCAGACTTGTACAATGAGCAGTTCTTC	CASHSDLYNEQFF
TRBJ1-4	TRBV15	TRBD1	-	TGTGCCACCAGCAGAAAGGGACAGGATAATGAAAAACTGTTTTTT	CATSRKGQDNEKLFF
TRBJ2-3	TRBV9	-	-	TGTGCCAGCAGCTCTCAGGTGGGGTCCACAGATACGCAGTATTTT	CASSSQVGSTDTQYF
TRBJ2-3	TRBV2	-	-	TGTGCAAAGGAGGACCCCCGCACAGATACGCAGTATTTT	CAKEDPRTDTQYF
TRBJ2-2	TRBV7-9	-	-	TGTGCCAGCAGCTCCTGGGCTAGTGACCGCGGGTCCGGGGAGCTGTTTTTT	CASSSWASDRGSGELFF
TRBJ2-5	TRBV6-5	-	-	TGTGCCAGCCGCATACCGGGGGCTCGAGGGACCCAGTACTTC	CASRIPGARGTQYF
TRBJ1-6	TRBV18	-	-	TGTGCCAGCTCATCGACAGATAATTCACCCCTCCACTTT	CASSSTDNSPLHF
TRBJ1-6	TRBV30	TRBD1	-	TGTGCCTGGATGGCCGCGGGACAGGGGTGGAATTCACCCCTCCACTTT	CAWMAAGQGWNSPLHF
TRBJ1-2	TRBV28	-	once	TGTGCCAGCATTCGGGGAGGGGTAGGCTACACCTTC	CASIRGGVGYTF
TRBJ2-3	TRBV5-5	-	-	TGTGCCAGCACCCTATCTGGGACCTCTAGCACAGATACGCAGTATTTT	CASTLSGTSSTDTQYF
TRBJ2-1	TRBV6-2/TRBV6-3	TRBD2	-	TGTGCCAGCAGCCGCGGGGGGGGGAATGAGCAGTTCTTC	CASSRGGGNEQFF
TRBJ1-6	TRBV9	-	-	TGTGCCAGCAGCGTAGATTGGGTCAGTCAGGCCCTCCACTTT	CASSVDWVSQALHF
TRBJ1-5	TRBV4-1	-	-	TGCGCCAGCAGCCAAGAACCCACGAGCAATCAGCCCCAGCATTTT	CASSQEPTSNQPQHF
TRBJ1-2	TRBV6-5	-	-	TGTGCCAGCAGGATTGGAGGCTCAGCGAACTATGGCTACACCTTC	CASRIGGSANYGYTF
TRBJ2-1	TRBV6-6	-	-	TGTGCCAGCATCGCAGGGGGGGGCGGGGATGAGCAGTTCTTC	CASIAGGGGDEQFF
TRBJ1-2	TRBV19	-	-	TGTGCCAGTAGCCCCCGGGACACCAGGGGTGGCTACACCTTC	CASSPRDTRGGYTF
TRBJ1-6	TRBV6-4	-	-	TGTGCCAGCAGTGCGGACAGTAATTCACCCCTCCACTTT	CASSADSNSPLHF
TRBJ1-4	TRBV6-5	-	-	TGTGCCAGCAGTCTCCTGAATGAAAAACTGTTTTTT	CASSLLNEKLFF
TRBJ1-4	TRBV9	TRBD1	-	TGTGCCAGCAGCGTTTCGACAGGGGGCCCCCCAACTAATGAAAAACTGTTTTTT	CASSVSTGGPPTNEKLFF
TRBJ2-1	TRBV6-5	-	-	TGTGCCAGCCATGTGTACAATGAGCAGTTCTTC	CASHVYNEQFF
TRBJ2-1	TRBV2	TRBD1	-	TGTGCCATCGACAGGGGGTCCTACAATGAGCAGTTCTTC	CAIDRGSYNEQFF
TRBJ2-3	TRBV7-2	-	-	TGTGCCAGCCATTCAAGGAGGGAAGATACGCAGTATTTT	CASHSRREDTQYF
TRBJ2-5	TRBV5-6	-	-	TGTGCCAGCAGCTCAAGGGGGGCCTCCTGGGAGACCCAGTACTTC	CASSSRGASWETQYF
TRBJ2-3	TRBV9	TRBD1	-	TGTGCCAGCAGCCTAAGCGGGACAGGGGTTGATACGCAGTATTTT	CASSLSGTGVDTQYF
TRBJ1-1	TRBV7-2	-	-	TGTGCCAGCAGCTTAGGGGGCCCGGGCGGCACTGAAGCTTTCTTT	CASSLGGPGGTEAFF
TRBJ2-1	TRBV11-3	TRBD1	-	TGTGCCAGCAGCTTAAGGGGACAGGGGGCTTTTGAGCAGTTCTTC	CASSLRGQGAFEQFF
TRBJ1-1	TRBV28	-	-	TGTGCCAGCAGGGGATGGACGAACACTGAAGCTTTCTTT	CASRGWTNTEAFF
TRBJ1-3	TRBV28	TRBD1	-	TGTGCCAGCAGTTTATGGACCGGGACAGGGGCTCTCTCTGGAAACACCATATATTTT	CASSLWTGTGALSGNTIYF
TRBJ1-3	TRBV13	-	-	TGTGCCAGCAGCTTAAAGGGTTTTGGAAACACCATATATTTT	CASSLKGFGNTIYF
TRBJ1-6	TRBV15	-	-	TGTGCCACCAGCAGAGATCACGGTAGCTCCTATAATTCACCCCTCCACTTT	CATSRDHGSSYNSPLHF
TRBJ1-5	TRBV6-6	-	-	TGTGCCAGCAATCAGGGGTTTAGCAATCAGCCCCAGCATTTT	CASNQGFSNQPQHF